This T cell receptor beta chain was profiled in a study of resident and recirculating memory T cells in vitiligo. The method was immunoSEQ multiplex PCR; TCRdb's version includes in-frame clones alone and lacks a portion of them. The table has 70,000 to 95,000 clones, about 90% seen once. This clone was found a few times. The CDR3 runs 14 residues. Trimming removed 4 bases from V and 1 base from J, with 10 bases in between. Germline CDR1 reads SGHDN; CDR2 reads FVKESK. Material for sequencing was blood. The chain links TRBV14 to TRBJ1-1; D unresolved. The sequence derives from a male donor with vitiligo. The CDR3 spells CASSPSQWNTEAFF. The CDR3 bases are TGTGCCAGCAGCCCTTCACAGTGGAACACTGAAGCTTTCTTT.